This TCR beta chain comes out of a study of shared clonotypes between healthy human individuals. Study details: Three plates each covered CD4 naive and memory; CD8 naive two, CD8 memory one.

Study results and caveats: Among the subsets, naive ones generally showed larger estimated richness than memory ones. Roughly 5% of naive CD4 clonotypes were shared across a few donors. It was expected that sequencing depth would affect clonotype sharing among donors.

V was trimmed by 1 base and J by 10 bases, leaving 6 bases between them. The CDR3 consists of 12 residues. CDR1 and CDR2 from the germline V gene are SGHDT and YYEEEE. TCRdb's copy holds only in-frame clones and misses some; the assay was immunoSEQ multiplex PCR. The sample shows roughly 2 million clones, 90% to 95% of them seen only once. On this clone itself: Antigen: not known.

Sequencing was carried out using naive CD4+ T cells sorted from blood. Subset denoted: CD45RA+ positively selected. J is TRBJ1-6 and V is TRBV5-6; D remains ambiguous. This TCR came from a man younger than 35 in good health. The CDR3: CASSLKGSPLHF. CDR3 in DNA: TGTGCCAGCAGCTTGAAAGGGTCACCCCTCCACTTT. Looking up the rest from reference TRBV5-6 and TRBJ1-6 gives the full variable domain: DAGVTQSPTHLIKTRGQQVTLRCSPKSGHDTVSWYQQALGQGPQFIFQYYEEEERQRGNFPDRFSGHQFPNYSSELNVNALLLGDSALYLCASSLKGSPLHFGNGTRLTVT.